The 14 T cell receptor beta chains presented below share a single source sample, sequenced in a study of T cells expressing NK-cell markers. TCRdb re-called the 5' RACE reads; one entry per CDR3 protein, DNA not given. Its table lists over 350,000 distinct CDR3 sequences. The sample taken for sequencing was blood T cells: a sorted CD56 or NKG2C T cell subset, CD4+ or CD8+ T cells, or bulk PBMC T cells (not recorded which). The source of these receptors is a woman between 50 and 59 years old in good health.

The chain uses TRBV7-9 and TRBJ2-3. The CDR3 covers 13 residues. In germline, CDR1 is SEHNR, CDR2 FQNEAQ (reference sequence). The CDR3 protein is CASSATGTDTQYF. Using reference TRBV7-9 and TRBJ2-3 for the parts outside the CDR3, the full variable domain is DTGVSQNPRHKITKRGQNVTFRCDPISEHNRLYWYRQTLGQGPEFLTYFQNEAQLEKSRLLSDRFSAERPKGSFSTLEIQRTEQGDSAMYLCASSATGTDTQYFGPGTRLTVL.

V gene TRBV15 combines with J gene TRBJ2-3. From germline, CDR1 is LNHNV and CDR2 YYDKDF (reference sequence). The CDR3 is 14 residues long. The CDR3 loop reads CATSRAWATDTQYF.

The chain carries TRBV4-2 and TRBJ2-5; absent DNA, TCRdb's TRBD1 call cannot be checked. Germline CDR1 and CDR2: LGHNA and YNFKEQ. The CDR3 is 16 amino acids. CDR3 in amino acids: CASSQDRDRGGETQYF.

The chain combines TRBV10-2 with TRBJ2-1; no DNA is available, so the TRBD2 call from TCRdb remains unchecked. This CDR3 contains 13 residues. Germline loops: CDR1 WSHSY, CDR2 SAAADI. The CDR3 loop reads CASNGGGRVEQFF.

This chain uses TRBV5-1 with TRBJ2-3; the TCRdb call, TRBD2, lacks DNA for checking. There are 16 residues in the CDR3. Germline V CDR1 and CDR2: SGHRS, YFSETQ. The CDR3 region is CASSLGGFRGTDTQYF. Full variable domain (rest looked up from reference TRBV5-1 and TRBJ2-3): KAGVTQTPRYLIKTRGQQVTLSCSPISGHRSVSWYQQTPGQGLQFLFEYFSETQRNKGNFPGRFSGRQFSNSRSEMNVSTLELGDSALYLCASSLGGFRGTDTQYFGPGTRLTVL.

The chain joins TRBV11-3 to TRBJ1-4; TCRdb lists TRBD1, though no DNA is available to test this call. Germline V gives CDR1 SGHNT, CDR2 YENEEA. The CDR3 contains 14 residues. Here the CDR3 reads CASSLGTWDEKLFF.

The chain joins TRBV6-5 to TRBJ1-6; the D gene TCRdb calls, TRBD1, cannot be checked with no DNA. The CDR3 consists of 15 residues. In germline, CDR1 is MNHEY, CDR2 SVGAGI. The CDR3 is CASSSVPGQGQPLHF.

V gene TRBV27 combines with J gene TRBJ1-5; TCRdb names TRBD1, which stays unverified in the absence of DNA. There are 14 residues in the CDR3. The germline gives CDR1 MNHEY, CDR2 SMNVEV (reference sequence). CDR3 in amino acids: CASSPDRFLQPQHF.

The rearrangement joins TRBV25-1 to TRBJ1-2; TCRdb names TRBD1, which stays unverified in the absence of DNA. This CDR3 comprises 17 residues. Germline V CDR1 and CDR2: MGHDK, SYGVNS. Here the CDR3 reads CASRPDPGTGGIRGYTF.

This sequence joins TRBV5-1 and TRBJ2-5; the TCRdb D gene call, TRBD1, has no DNA to confirm it. The CDR3 consists of 16 residues. Per the germline V gene, CDR1 is SGHRS and CDR2 is YFSETQ. The CDR3 reads CATKVGDRILQETQYF.

This chain links TRBV5-1 with TRBJ2-5; the TCRdb D gene call, TRBD1, has no DNA to confirm it. This CDR3 contains 14 residues. CDR1 and CDR2 (germline): SGHRS, YFSETQ. This CDR3 reads CASRKIDSQETQYF.

The CDR3 sequence is CASSYSSHGTYEQYF. This chain joins TRBV6-5 and TRBJ2-7; TCRdb's assignment of TRBD1 cannot be checked, as there is no DNA. This CDR3 is built from 15 residues. In germline, CDR1 is MNHEY, CDR2 SVGAGI.

The chain is built from TRBV5-1 and TRBJ2-2. Germline CDR1 and CDR2: SGHRS and YFSETQ. This CDR3 has 14 residues. The CDR3 spells CASSLEGRGGELFF. The entire variable domain, with the rest obtained from reference TRBV5-1 and TRBJ2-2, is as follows: KAGVTQTPRYLIKTRGQQVTLSCSPISGHRSVSWYQQTPGQGLQFLFEYFSETQRNKGNFPGRFSGRQFSNSRSEMNVSTLELGDSALYLCASSLEGRGGELFFGEGSRLTVL.

This chain joins TRBV6-6 and TRBJ2-3; with no DNA, the TCRdb D assignment of TRBD1 cannot be verified. CDR1 MNHNY and CDR2 SVGAGI come from the germline V gene (reference sequence). CDR3 length: 15 amino acids. CDR3 region: CASSPGKTSTDTQYF.